The present entry profiles one TCR beta chain with its context. Its target is unknown. The data derive from a study of identical twins. cDNA carried unique molecular identifiers, and a universal primer site was added by template switching. In TCRdb, the 5' RACE reads were re-called with MiXCR into one record per CDR3 protein. The profile shows about 890,000 distinct CDR3 sequences, more than 9% of them singletons. Study-wide points: Compared with unrelated sharing, twin-shared out-of-frame alpha sequences had more low-probability sequences.

This CDR3 has 14 amino acids. Trimming stripped 6 bases from V and 7 bases from J, with 18 bases between. Germline CDR1 and CDR2: MNHNS and SASEGT. The same sample was also used in a study of yellow fever vaccine responses in identical twins.

Input material: PBMCs. The receptor was isolated from a woman in her late teens or twenties in good health. The J gene is TRBJ2-5, the V gene TRBV6-1; D might be TRBD1 or TRBD2, each matching 7 bases. The CDR3 sequence: CASSSQQGRGTQYF. CDR3 DNA sequence: TGTGCCAGCAGCAGTCAACAGGGGAGGGGGACCCAGTACTTC.